This T cell receptor beta chain was recovered during a study of beta chain features in type 1 diabetes. At the level of the study: Cell yields, age and gender were similar between patients and healthy donors. Study-wide findings and caveats: Patients with type 1 diabetes carried fewer insertions and had more deletions at their VDJ junctions. Relative to healthy donors, patients appeared to have naive, central memory and Treg TCRB repertoires that were more similar.

Only a few counts were recorded for this clone. What it binds is not known. Expressed TCRB transcripts were sequenced after all isolated RNA was converted to cDNA. The repertoire was sequenced with immunoSEQ multiplex PCR; TCRdb's copy has only in-frame clones and lacks some. In the table there are around 250,000 clones, roughly 15% of which are singletons. The germline V and J ends were trimmed by 3 bases and 2 bases, with 11 bases remaining between them. CDR3 length: 15 residues. In germline, CDR1 is SGHTA, CDR2 FQGNSA. This chain links TRBV7-2 with TRBJ1-3; D is perhaps TRBD1 (5 bases). The material sequenced was naive CD4+ T cells from blood. This sequence originates from a woman aged 40 to 50 in good health. The CDR3 DNA reads TGTGCCAGCAGCTTGGCCAGGACAACTGGAAACACCATATATTTT. It yields the protein CASSLARTTGNTIYF.